This T cell receptor (beta chain) appears in the sequencing data of a study of cytomegalovirus exposure and HLA in healthy donors. In this sample, this clone turned up a few times. It was with 60 Vbeta and 13 Jbeta primers that the PCR ran. Clones were sequenced by immunoSEQ multiplex PCR, and TCRdb holds only the in-frame ones, with some missing. In the table there are some 190,000 clones, about 9.4% of which are singletons. Trimming cost V 4 bases and J 3 bases; bases outside gene matches: 6. The CDR3 has 14 amino acids. In germline, CDR1 is SGDLS, CDR2 YYNGEE. This receptor was taken from a woman aged 25 to 39 in good health and CMV-seropositive. Sequencing input: PBMCs. The chain carries TRBV9 and TRBJ1-1; 7 nucleotides line up with TRBD1. CDR3 sequence: CASSTYDRDTEAFF. CDR3 nucleotide sequence: TGTGCCAGCAGCACCTACGACAGGGACACTGAAGCTTTCTTT.